Listed here are 32 T cell receptor beta chains from one sample, sequenced in a study of T cell changes during pregnancy in multiple sclerosis. Method: immunoSEQ multiplex PCR; TCRdb's copy keeps in-frame clones and lacks some. The repertoire holds tens of thousands of clones, with 92% as singletons. The sequences come from CD4+ T cells from peripheral blood mononuclear cells, collected after pregnancy. Receptor source: a female donor with multiple sclerosis, enrolled in a pregnancy study.

This chain joins TRBV6-1 and TRBJ2-1; 9 nucleotides agree with TRBD1. This CDR3 has 16 amino acids. With V trimmed by 4 bases and J by 3 bases, 7 bases remained unmatched. Germline CDR1 is MNHNS and CDR2 is SASEGT. CDR3 sequence: CASSGRTGDNYNEQFF. In DNA, the CDR3 is TGTGCCAGCAGTGGGCGGACAGGGGACAACTACAATGAGCAGTTCTTC.

This clone was counted a single time. This rearrangement joins TRBV28 to TRBJ2-3; no clear D. Trimming removed 3 bases from V and 1 base from J, with 11 bases in between. Germline CDR1 reads MDHEN; CDR2 reads SYDVKM. This CDR3 is built from 15 residues. CDR3 in amino acids: CASSLQVTGTDTQYF. The DNA for the CDR3 is TGTGCCAGCAGTTTGCAGGTAACGGGCACAGATACGCAGTATTTT. The full variable domain, with the rest looked up from reference TRBV28 and TRBJ2-3, is DVKVTQSSRYLVKRTGEKVFLECVQDMDHENMFWYRQDPGLGLRLIYFSYDVKMKEKGDIPEGYSVSREKKERFSLILESASTNQTSMYLCASSLQVTGTDTQYFGPGTRLTVL.

This sequence joins TRBV15 and TRBJ1-4, with D hard to call. The CDR3 has 15 residues. The germline V gene encodes CDR1 LNHNV and CDR2 YYDKDF (reference sequence). With 0 bases removed from V and 3 bases from J, the gap between germline ends came to 8 bases. CDR3 residues: CATSRDGGSNEKLFF. Here the CDR3 DNA reads TGTGCCACCAGCAGAGATGGAGGTTCTAATGAAAAACTGTTTTTT.

This clone appeared a single time. The chain recombines TRBV27 with TRBJ2-5, with 14 bases aligning to TRBD2. The V gene's germline CDR1 is MNHEY and CDR2 SMNVEV (reference sequence). Unmatched junction bases numbered 10, after V lost 5 bases and J lost 5 bases. The CDR3 consists of 17 residues. The CDR3: CASSTLTSGGARETQYF. DNA of the CDR3: TGTGCCAGCAGTACGTTGACTAGCGGGGGGGCCCGGGAGACCCAGTACTTC.

The gene calls are TRBV9 and TRBJ1-5; D unclear. Trimming took 3 bases from V and 1 from J, leaving 8 bases between them. The germline gives CDR1 SGDLS, CDR2 YYNGEE. CDR3 length: 14 amino acids. The CDR3 sequence: CASSADNSNQPQHF. Here the CDR3 DNA reads TGTGCCAGCAGCGCCGACAACAGCAATCAGCCCCAGCATTTT.

The V call is TRBV7-9, the J call TRBJ1-1, with 8 bases matching TRBD1. The CDR3 sequence is 15 residues long. The ends lost 4 bases at V and 1 base at J; junction bases unmatched: 5. Per germline, CDR1 SEHNR and CDR2 FQNEAQ (reference sequence). The CDR3 DNA reads TGTGCCAGCAGCTGGCAGGGGGCGAGGAACACTGAAGCTTTCTTT. Protein: CASSWQGARNTEAFF.

This chain uses TRBV15 with TRBJ1-2; unclear D gene. Per the germline V gene, CDR1 is LNHNV and CDR2 is YYDKDF (reference sequence). The CDR3 covers 13 residues. The V gene lost 3 bases and the J gene lost 6 bases, with 11 bases spanning the gap. The DNA of the CDR3 is TGTGCCACCAGCAGTGGGCAGCCCAATGGCTACACCTTC. Translated: CATSSGQPNGYTF.

This chain links TRBV4-2 with TRBJ1-2; D not resolved. The V end lost 0 bases, the J end lost 2 bases, and 10 bases lay between the germline ends. Per germline, CDR1 LGHNA and CDR2 YNFKEQ. This CDR3 region has 15 residues. The CDR3 bases are TGTGCCAGCAGCCAAGAGGCGAGGGCCAACTATGGCTACACCTTC. Protein: CASSQEARANYGYTF.

The J gene is TRBJ1-1, the V gene TRBV29-1; D may be TRBD1 (6 bases). Germline-derived CDR1 and CDR2 are SQVTM and ANQGSEA. The length of the CDR3 is 10 residues. Trimming pared 4 bases from V and 11 bases from J, leaving 11 bases between. CDR3 DNA: TGCAGCGTTGGCGGGGGCGAGGCTTTCTTT. This translates into CSVGGGEAFF.

The genes are TRBV6-5 and TRBJ2-2; possible D gene TRBD2, 6 bases. In germline, CDR1 is MNHEY, CDR2 SVGAGI. This CDR3 contains 16 residues. Trimming took off 2 bases at V and 6 bases at J, with 16 bases between the two ends. CDR3 amino acids: CASSYDGVADSGELFF. CDR3 coding DNA: TGTGCCAGCAGTTACGACGGGGTAGCGGACTCCGGGGAGCTGTTTTTT.

V is TRBV19 and J is TRBJ2-1; 13 bases agree with TRBD2. V lost 10 bases and J lost 9; bases outside the gene matches: 9. The CDR3 runs to 14 residues. CDR1 LNHDA and CDR2 SQIVND come from the germline V gene (reference sequence). In DNA form, the CDR3 reads TGTGCCACCGGGGAGGGACTAGCGGGAACTGAGCAGTTCTTC. Translating it yields CATGEGLAGTEQFF.

The genes are TRBV25-1 and TRBJ2-1; 8 bases fit TRBD2. Germline trimming cut 6 bases from V and 4 bases from J; bases unmatched to any gene: 11. CDR1 is MGHDK, CDR2 SYGVNS, per germline. The CDR3 is 16 residues long. CDR3 region: CASRPQTGGLYNEQFF. DNA of the CDR3: TGTGCCAGCAGGCCTCAAACGGGGGGGCTATACAATGAGCAGTTCTTC.

This sequence joins TRBV7-2 and TRBJ2-3, with D possibly being TRBD2 (6 bases). The CDR3 runs to 15 residues. V lost 7 bases to trimming and J lost 0 bases, with 14 bases between them. The germline CDR1 and CDR2 sequences are SGHTA and FQGNSA. The CDR3 reads CASTTGRGSTDTQYF. CDR3 in DNA: TGTGCCAGCACCACCGGGCGGGGCAGCACAGATACGCAGTATTTT.

This chain uses TRBV7-9 with TRBJ1-4; TRBD1 matches at 7 bases. Germline lookup yields CDR1 SEHNR and CDR2 FQNEAQ (reference sequence). The J segment lost 8 bases and the V segment lost 4 bases, leaving 10 bases of the junction unmatched. This CDR3 is built from 15 residues. CDR3 nucleotides: TGTGCCAGCAGCTATTCATCAGGGGGAGAGGAAAAACTGTTTTTT. It yields the protein CASSYSSGGEEKLFF.

The rearrangement uses TRBV18 and TRBJ2-2; tentative D call: TRBD1 (5 bases). The CDR3 runs to 12 residues. Trimming shortened V by 7 bases and J by 6 bases, and 9 bases separated the two germline ends. Germline V gives CDR1 KGHSH, CDR2 LQKENI. The CDR3 bases are TGTGCCAGCTTTCAGGGTTCCGGGGAGCTGTTTTTT. Protein sequence: CASFQGSGELFF.

The chain employs TRBV6-8 and TRBJ2-4, with TRBD1 matching 9 bases. The V gene end was trimmed by 8 bases and the J gene end by 4 bases; junction bases not matched to a gene: 9. The germline V gene encodes CDR1 MNHGY and CDR2 SAAAGT. The CDR3 consists of 15 residues. DNA for the CDR3: TGTGCCAGCCCCACCCGGACAGGGGTAAAAAACATTCAGTACTTC. Its translation is CASPTRTGVKNIQYF.

This chain uses TRBV28 with TRBJ2-1, with D maybe TRBD2 (5 bases). Germline V gene data show CDR1 as MDHEN and CDR2 as SYDVKM. Trimming took off 0 bases at V and 7 bases at J, with 13 bases between the two ends. The CDR3 has 15 residues. This chain's CDR3 is CASSLWFEGVNEQFF. CDR3 DNA: TGTGCCAGCAGTTTATGGTTTGAGGGAGTGAATGAGCAGTTCTTC.

This chain uses TRBV5-1 with TRBJ2-5; D may be TRBD2 (5 bases). The CDR3 has 12 amino acids. Germline CDR1 reads SGHRS; CDR2 reads YFSETQ. V was pared by 2 bases and J by 9 bases, with 11 bases between. CDR3 sequence reads: CASSFPRGSQYF. The DNA of the CDR3 is TGCGCCAGCAGCTTCCCCCGAGGGTCCCAGTACTTC.

V is TRBV11-2 and J is TRBJ2-7; 10 bases are shared with TRBD1. The CDR3 length is 15 residues. Germline CDR1 and CDR2: SGHAT and FQNNGV. The ends lost 7 bases at V and 2 bases at J; junction bases unmatched: 8. DNA for the CDR3: TGTGCCAGCAATCTTAGAGGGACAGGGGCCTACGAGCAGTACTTC. This sequence encodes CASNLRGTGAYEQYF.

The chain has TRBV6-1 and TRBJ2-7, with 7 bases that match TRBD1. The germline CDR1 and CDR2 sequences are MNHNS and SASEGT. The trim removed 5 bases at V and 1 base at J, leaving 5 bases unmatched. The CDR3 is made up of 14 amino acids. CDR3 loop: CASSHRGLSYEQYF. The DNA for the CDR3 is TGTGCCAGCAGTCACAGGGGTTTGTCCTACGAGCAGTACTTC.

J is TRBJ2-2 and V is TRBV7-6; no reliable D call. Germline V CDR1 and CDR2: SGHVS, FNYEAQ. CDR3 size: 16 residues. V lost 2 bases, J lost 1 base, and 11 bases lay in between. Written as DNA, the CDR3 is TGTGCCAGCAGCTTAATAGCTGAACGGAACACCGGGGAGCTGTTTTTT. It encodes CASSLIAERNTGELFF.

This clone was observed once. The gene calls are TRBV7-3 and TRBJ2-3, with 15 bases matching TRBD2. V lost 4 bases, J lost 6 bases, and 5 bases stayed unmatched. This CDR3 spans 16 amino acids. Per germline, CDR1 SGHTA and CDR2 FQGTGA. The CDR3 spells CASSSGLAGGLDTQYF. In DNA, the CDR3 is TGTGCCAGCAGCTCCGGACTAGCGGGGGGGCTTGATACGCAGTATTTT.

The chain joins TRBV6-6 to TRBJ2-2, with TRBD1 matching over 11 bases. The CDR3 extends over 15 amino acids. The V and J ends lost 5 bases and 13 bases, in that order; junction bases with no gene match: 12. Germline V lookup: CDR1 MNHNY, CDR2 SVGAGI (reference sequence). CDR3 sequence (DNA): TGTGCCAGCAGTACTTTGGGACAGGGGGGGAGAGGGCTGTTTTTT. This codes for CASSTLGQGGRGLFF.

The J gene is TRBJ2-2, the V gene TRBV28; possible D gene TRBD2, 6 bases. CDR3 length: 16 amino acids. Looked up from germline, CDR1 is MDHEN and CDR2 is SYDVKM. Trimming took 3 bases from V and 5 from J, leaving 16 bases between them. CDR3 loop: CASSFVGTPRTGELFF. The DNA of the CDR3 is TGTGCCAGCAGTTTCGTCGGGACTCCGCGTACCGGGGAGCTGTTTTTT.

This chain links TRBV15 with TRBJ1-5; 8 positions agree with TRBD1. Germline CDR1 and CDR2: LNHNV and YYDKDF (reference sequence). There are 15 residues in the CDR3. The V and J ends lost 2 bases and 3 bases, in that order; junction bases with no gene match: 3. In DNA, the CDR3 is TGTGCCACCAGCAGATTGACAGGGGACAATCAGCCCCAGCATTTT. This codes for CATSRLTGDNQPQHF. Using reference TRBV15 and TRBJ1-5 for the parts outside the CDR3, the full variable domain is DAMVIQNPRYQVTQFGKPVTLSCSQTLNHNVMYWYQQKSSQAPKLLFHYYDKDFNNEADTPDNFQSRRPNTSFCFLDIRSPGLGDTAMYLCATSRLTGDNQPQHFGDGTRLSIL.

The chain has TRBV6-5 and TRBJ2-1, with a tentative D call TRBD2 (5 bases). Germline CDR1 reads MNHEY; CDR2 reads SVGAGI. This CDR3 contains 14 residues. The V gene lost 6 bases and the J gene lost 7 bases, with 16 bases spanning the gap. CDR3 sequence: CASSLLGERNEQFF. CDR3 nucleotide sequence: TGTGCCAGCAGCTTACTCGGGGAAAGGAATGAGCAGTTCTTC.

This chain connects TRBV6-5 to TRBJ1-2, with D perhaps matching TRBD1 (5 bases). The germline V gene has CDR1 MNHEY and CDR2 SVGAGI. The CDR3 is made up of 13 amino acids. V dropped 2 bases and J dropped 6 bases, with 10 bases sitting between them. CDR3 nucleotides: TGTGCCAGCAGTTACGACAGATTGGATGGCTACACCTTC. It translates to CASSYDRLDGYTF.

The V gene is TRBV30, the J gene TRBJ1-5, with D possibly being TRBD1 (5 bases). The CDR3 is 15 amino acids. Per germline, CDR1 GTSNPN and CDR2 SVGIG (reference sequence). The V gene lost 0 bases and the J gene lost 3 bases, with 12 bases spanning the gap. The CDR3 loop is CAWSVAGPINQPQHF. In DNA form, the CDR3 reads TGTGCCTGGAGTGTAGCAGGGCCTATCAATCAGCCCCAGCATTTT.

The CDR3 loop is CASSFSTGREGTYNEQFF. The DNA for the CDR3 is TGTGCCAGCAGTTTCAGTACTGGGCGGGAGGGAACCTACAATGAGCAGTTCTTC. The chain couples TRBV27 to TRBJ2-1, with 9 bases fitting TRBD2. The trim removed 3 bases at V and 2 bases at J, leaving 11 bases unmatched. There are 18 residues in the CDR3. Germline V CDR1 and CDR2: MNHEY, SMNVEV (reference sequence).

The chain carries TRBV9 and TRBJ1-1; no definite D call. The CDR3 contains 12 residues. The germline V and J ends were trimmed by 2 bases and 3 bases, with 5 bases remaining between them. The germline V gene encodes CDR1 SGDLS and CDR2 YYNGEE. The CDR3 here is CASSVSDTEAFF. In nucleotides, the CDR3 is TGTGCCAGCAGCGTTTCGGACACTGAAGCTTTCTTT. Full variable domain (missing parts from reference TRBV9 and TRBJ1-1): DSGVTQTPKHLITATGQRVTLRCSPRSGDLSVYWYQQSLDQGLQFLIQYYNGEERAKGNILERFSAQQFPDLHSELNLSSLELGDSALYFCASSVSDTEAFFGQGTRLTVV.

V usage is TRBV27 and J usage is TRBJ2-1; maybe TRBD2 (7 bases). Deletions cut 3 bases from V and 4 bases from J, with 16 bases between. CDR3 length: 16 residues. Per germline, CDR1 MNHEY and CDR2 SMNVEV (reference sequence). CDR3 in DNA: TGTGCCAGCAGTTTTTCGAGGGGGAGGGTTTACAATGAGCAGTTCTTC. This sequence encodes CASSFSRGRVYNEQFF.

The V call is TRBV5-4, the J call TRBJ2-1; a weak D match, TRBD2 (6 bases). Between the trimmed V and J ends, which lost 3 bases and 7 bases, there was a span of 17 bases. The V gene's germline CDR1 is SGHNT and CDR2 YYREEE (reference sequence). The CDR3 is 15 amino acids. The CDR3 DNA follows: TGTGCCAGCAGCTCCGGGGTAGCGGTAGGGAATGAGCAGTTCTTC. Translation gives CASSSGVAVGNEQFF. The complete variable domain, with remaining parts taken from reference TRBV5-4 and TRBJ2-1, reads ETGVTQSPTHLIKTRGQQVTLRCSSQSGHNTVSWYQQALGQGPQFIFQYYREEENGRGNFPPRFSGLQFPNYSSELNVNALELDDSALYLCASSSGVAVGNEQFFGPGTRLTVL.